The 32 T cell receptor beta chains in this list originate from one sample, sequenced in a study of T-cell memory formation after mild COVID-19. One entry per CDR3 protein results from TCRdb running MiXCR on the 5' RACE reads. Found here are about 350,000 distinct CDR3 sequences, around an eighth of them singletons; the top ten hold around 22%. The sequenced sample was PBMCs or a T cell subset sorted from them (not recorded which). These receptors were collected from a man younger than 35 who had mild COVID-19 (a few samples of this study predate the infection). Cell type and time point are not known.

The genes are TRBV10-1 and TRBJ1-4; D gene unclear. Germline V gene data show CDR1 as WNHNN and CDR2 as SYGVQD (reference sequence). The CDR3 is 11 amino acids. The V gene lost 5 bases and the J gene lost 7 bases, with 5 bases spanning the gap. The CDR3 reads CASSRGEKLFF. CDR3 sequence (DNA): TGCGCCAGCAGTCGGGGTGAAAAACTGTTTTTT.

This clonotype has just a few counts. The gene calls are TRBV7-8 and TRBJ2-2; 10 bases map to TRBD1. This CDR3 has 16 amino acids. V lost 5 bases, J lost 7 bases, and 10 bases stayed unmatched. From germline, CDR1 is SGHVS and CDR2 FQNEAQ. CDR3 nucleotide sequence: TGTGCCAGCAGCCCGAAAAGGACAGGGGGACTCGGGGAGCTGTTTTTT. Encoded protein: CASSPKRTGGLGELFF.

This chain links TRBV4-3 with TRBJ2-1, with D possibly TRBD1 on 6 matching bases. The V end was cut by 4 bases, the J end by 5 bases, with 9 bases between. Germline assignment: CDR1 LGHNA and CDR2 YSLEER. This CDR3 is built from 13 residues. As DNA, the CDR3 is TGCGCCAGCAGCCGGACAGCCGACAATGAGCAGTTCTTC. This gives the protein CASSRTADNEQFF.

This clonotype has more than one count but fewer than ten. The V call is TRBV5-5, the J call TRBJ2-7, with 12 bases that match TRBD2. Germline V gene sequence: CDR1 SGHKS, CDR2 YYEKEE (reference sequence). CDR3 size: 16 residues. V dropped 2 bases and J dropped 3; count of bases not matched to a gene: 6. This chain's CDR3 is CASSFRLAGASYEQYV. The CDR3 DNA sequence: TGTGCCAGCAGCTTTCGACTAGCGGGGGCGAGCTACGAGCAGTACGTC.

The chain couples TRBV7-8 to TRBJ2-3; TRBD2 agrees at 8 bases. Germline V CDR1 and CDR2: SGHVS, FQNEAQ. The CDR3 length is 14 residues. Trimming at V came to 4 bases and at J to 4 bases, leaving 4 bases not matched to a gene. As DNA, the CDR3 is TGTGCCAGCAGCTGGAGCGGGGGTCCAGATACGCAGTATTTT. It is translated as CASSWSGGPDTQYF.

This rearrangement joins TRBV5-1 to TRBJ1-1, with D possibly being TRBD1 (5 bases). This CDR3 is built from 13 residues. V shed 1 base and J shed 6 bases, with 10 bases lying between them. Germline-derived CDR1 and CDR2 are SGHRS and YFSETQ. The CDR3 region is CASSLTGSPEAFF. The CDR3 DNA reads as TGCGCCAGCAGCTTGACAGGTAGCCCTGAAGCTTTCTTT.

V gene TRBV7-2 combines with J gene TRBJ2-3; 10 bases match TRBD2. The V gene end was trimmed by 2 bases and the J gene end by 5 bases; junction bases not matched to a gene: 7. Per germline, CDR1 SGHTA and CDR2 FQGNSA. This CDR3 spans 16 amino acids. CDR3 DNA: TGTGCCAGCAGCTTAACTAGCGGGGCGCAGGGAGATACGCAGTATTTT. As protein: CASSLTSGAQGDTQYF.

This clonotype has a handful of counts. J is TRBJ1-1 and V is TRBV19; D is possibly TRBD1 (6 bases). There are 15 residues in the CDR3. The V end was cut by 7 bases, the J end by 1 base, with 16 bases between. CDR1 is LNHDA, CDR2 SQIVND, per germline (reference sequence). This chain's CDR3 is CASTANQGWNTEAFF. In DNA form, the CDR3 reads TGTGCCAGTACCGCCAACCAGGGGTGGAACACTGAAGCTTTCTTT.

J is TRBJ1-1 and V is TRBV18; unclear D gene. The germline V gene has CDR1 KGHSH and CDR2 LQKENI. Between the trimmed V and J ends, which lost 4 bases and 0 bases, there was a span of 12 bases. The CDR3 runs to 15 residues. This chain's CDR3 is CASSLPQYMNTEAFF. The CDR3, as DNA: TGTGCCAGCTCACTCCCACAGTACATGAACACTGAAGCTTTCTTT.

The chain couples TRBV5-1 to TRBJ2-2, with D tentatively TRBD2 (6 bases). Trimming removed 0 bases at V and 5 bases at J, with 11 bases between. CDR1 and CDR2 (germline): SGHRS, YFSETQ. The CDR3 sequence is 15 residues long. CDR3: CASSLGSSGTGELFF. The CDR3 bases are TGCGCCAGCAGCTTGGGAAGTAGCGGAACCGGGGAGCTGTTTTTT.

This CDR3 is CAISVSGGGKETQYF. The CDR3 DNA is TGTGCCATCAGTGTTAGCGGGGGGGGTAAAGAGACCCAGTACTTC. The V call is TRBV10-3, the J call TRBJ2-5; TRBD2 matches 11 bases. Germline CDR1 and CDR2: ENHRY and SYGVKD. The CDR3 consists of 15 residues. V shed 4 bases, J shed 3 bases, and the junction held 4 bases outside the gene matches.

This clonotype has a handful of counts. The V and J genes are TRBV3-1 and TRBJ2-7, with 11 bases that match TRBD1. Trimming removed 4 bases from V and 2 bases from J; junction bases left unmatched: 4. This CDR3 contains 15 residues. Germline CDR1 and CDR2: LGHDT and YNNKEL (reference sequence). CDR3 nucleotides: TGTGCCAGCAGCCCCGGGACAGGGGGAACCTACGAGCAGTACGTC. Protein: CASSPGTGGTYEQYV.

The chain recombines TRBV7-3 with TRBJ2-2; TRBD1 agrees at 7 bases. V shed 1 base and J 4 bases; nucleotides not matched to a gene: 3. The CDR3 extends over 15 amino acids. Germline CDR1 and CDR2: SGHTA and FQGTGA. The DNA for the CDR3 is TGTGCCAGCAGCTTAAACAGGGGAAGCACCGGGGAGCTGTTTTTT. Translating it yields CASSLNRGSTGELFF. The full variable domain, completed using reference TRBV7-3 and TRBJ2-2, is GAGVSQTPSNKVTEKGKYVELRCDPISGHTALYWYRQSLGQGPEFLIYFQGTGAADDSGLPNDRFFAVRPEGSVSTLKIQRTERGDSAVYLCASSLNRGSTGELFFGEGSRLTVL.

This clonotype was observed many times. This sequence joins TRBV7-2 and TRBJ2-7, with D tentatively TRBD2 (5 bases). Germline V gene lookup returns CDR1 SGHTA and CDR2 FQGNSA. The CDR3 length is 12 residues. Deletions cut 5 bases from V and 4 bases from J, with 9 bases between. The CDR3 region is CASSREGYEQYF. The DNA for the CDR3 is TGTGCCAGCAGCCGAGAGGGATACGAGCAGTACTTC.

The sample holds one count of this clonotype. V usage is TRBV2 and J usage is TRBJ1-4; D remains ambiguous. The germline gives CDR1 SNHLY, CDR2 FYNNEI. The CDR3 length is 13 residues. V gave up 4 bases and J gave up 7 bases, with 10 bases separating them. As DNA, the CDR3 is TGTGCCAGCAGTGTTTACGACGGTGAAAAACTGTTTTTT. Its protein product is CASSVYDGEKLFF.

This chain joins TRBV19 and TRBJ1-1; D remains unclear. The CDR3 is 13 amino acids. The V end lost 5 bases, the J end lost 6 bases, and 13 bases lay between the germline ends. Germline loops: CDR1 LNHDA, CDR2 SQIVND (reference sequence). The CDR3 DNA sequence: TGTGCCAGTAGTCCGAGTGACTGGGCTGAAGCTTTCTTT. Translation: CASSPSDWAEAFF.

The table lists this clonotype with a few counts. The rearrangement links TRBV7-8 to TRBJ2-6, with D uncertain. The CDR3 is made up of 15 amino acids. Between the trimmed V and J ends, which lost 7 bases and 1 base, there was a span of 11 bases. Per germline, CDR1 SGHVS and CDR2 FQNEAQ. In DNA form, the CDR3 reads TGTGCCAGCACCTCTTGGGCGTCTGGGGCCAACGTCCTGACTTTC. Translating gives CASTSWASGANVLTF.

The chain is built from TRBV7-8 and TRBJ2-5; TRBD2 might be the D (7 bases). The V end lost 2 bases, the J end lost 5 bases, and 15 bases lay between the germline ends. Germline CDR1 and CDR2: SGHVS and FQNEAQ. The CDR3 covers 15 residues. The CDR3 loop reads CASSLWWGGRETQYF. In nucleotides, the CDR3 is TGTGCCAGCAGCTTATGGTGGGGGGGCCGGGAGACCCAGTACTTC.

The V and J genes are TRBV12-3 or TRBV12-4 and TRBJ2-4; 10 bases map to TRBD2. V lost 6 bases, J lost 5 bases, and 4 bases stayed unmatched. This CDR3 spans 14 amino acids. This CDR3 reads CASRIAGGQNIQYF. The DNA of the CDR3 is TGTGCCAGCAGAATAGCGGGGGGCCAAAACATTCAGTACTTC.

The chain links TRBV7-9 to TRBJ2-1; 8 nucleotides line up with TRBD2. From germline, CDR1 is SEHNR and CDR2 FQNEAQ (reference sequence). V lost 2 bases to trimming and J lost 9 bases; unmatched junction nucleotides: 9. This CDR3 is built from 15 residues. For the CDR3, the DNA is TGTGCCAGCAGCTTAATTCGGGGGGGCTCGGCTGAGCAGTTCTTC. Translation: CASSLIRGGSAEQFF.

This clonotype was seen more than once but under ten times. V is TRBV5-1 and J is TRBJ1-1, with D perhaps TRBD1 (6 bases). In germline, CDR1 is SGHRS, CDR2 YFSETQ. V lost 5 bases and J 7 bases, leaving 21 bases between the germline ends. This CDR3 spans 15 amino acids. This CDR3 is CASREQGGTQGEAFF. In DNA, the CDR3 is TGCGCCAGCAGAGAACAGGGTGGGACTCAGGGTGAAGCTTTCTTT.

A few counts support this clonotype. V usage is TRBV5-1 and J usage is TRBJ1-1; 8 nucleotides match TRBD1. The germline V gene encodes CDR1 SGHRS and CDR2 YFSETQ. V dropped 5 bases and J dropped 3; count of bases not matched to a gene: 3. This CDR3 contains 13 residues. The CDR3 loop reads CASRPGQDTEAFF. DNA of the CDR3: TGCGCCAGCAGACCGGGACAGGACACTGAAGCTTTCTTT.

The chain is built from TRBV9 and TRBJ2-3; D is uncertain. Germline V gene lookup returns CDR1 SGDLS and CDR2 YYNGEE. Between the trimmed V and J ends, which lost 0 bases and 3 bases, there was a span of 8 bases. The CDR3 sequence is 14 residues long. In DNA, the CDR3 is TGTGCCAGCAGCGTAGTTGGAGAGACAGATACGCAGTATTTT. Encoded protein: CASSVVGETDTQYF.

The chain couples TRBV7-9 to TRBJ2-7; maybe TRBD2 (5 bases). The CDR3 sequence is 12 residues long. With 5 bases removed from V and 4 bases from J, the gap between germline ends came to 9 bases. Germline CDR1 and CDR2: SEHNR and FQNEAQ (reference sequence). This chain's CDR3 is CASSQDWYEQYV. Here the CDR3 DNA reads TGTGCCAGCAGCCAGGACTGGTACGAGCAGTACGTC.

The chain joins TRBV12-3 or TRBV12-4 to TRBJ2-1, with D possibly being TRBD2 (6 bases). V lost 7 bases and J 8 bases, leaving 15 bases between the germline ends. The CDR3 runs 13 residues. The CDR3 coding sequence is TGTGCCAGCACCAAACGGCCGGGGGATGAGCAGTTCTTC. Residues: CASTKRPGDEQFF.

The sample holds a few counts of this clonotype. The chain carries TRBV2 and TRBJ1-5, with a weak D call TRBD1 (5 bases). Germline V lookup: CDR1 SNHLY, CDR2 FYNNEI. The CDR3 is 15 residues long. The ends were cut back, 8 bases at V and 5 bases at J, with 19 bases in the middle. This chain's CDR3 is CASALRRGGDQPQHF. The CDR3 DNA reads TGTGCCAGCGCACTCCGCCGGGGAGGGGATCAGCCCCAGCATTTT.

This clonotype occurred a few times. The chain uses TRBV7-2 and TRBJ1-4, with D uncertain. CDR1 SGHTA and CDR2 FQGNSA come from the germline V gene. Trimming removed 3 bases from V and 8 bases from J, with 10 bases in between. The CDR3 extends over 13 amino acids. The CDR3 loop is CASSFITREKLFF. CDR3 nucleotide sequence: TGTGCCAGCAGCTTTATCACTCGGGAAAAACTGTTTTTT.

The CDR3: CASSPGTGALTNEKLFF. CDR3 sequence (DNA): TGCGCCAGCAGCCCCGGGACAGGGGCCCTTACTAATGAAAAACTGTTTTTT. The chain couples TRBV4-1 to TRBJ1-4, with 10 bases fitting TRBD1. Germline trimming cut 4 bases from V and 2 bases from J; bases unmatched to any gene: 7. Germline loops: CDR1 MGHRA, CDR2 YSYEKL. The CDR3 contains 17 residues.

This clonotype was counted only a few times. DNA of the CDR3: TGTGCCAGCAGCTTATCTTTCGGGACAGGGGTCGATGAGCAGTTCTTC. This sequence encodes CASSLSFGTGVDEQFF. This rearrangement joins TRBV7-9 to TRBJ2-1; TRBD1 aligns across 10 bases. There are 16 residues in the CDR3. With 2 bases clipped from V and 8 bases from J, the junction kept 9 bases outside the gene matches. Looked up from germline, CDR1 is SEHNR and CDR2 is FQNEAQ (reference sequence).

This clonotype was recorded a few times. The rearrangement joins TRBV12-3 or TRBV12-4 to TRBJ1-2; possibly TRBD1 for D (5 bases). The CDR3 loop spans 13 amino acids. Trimming took off 10 bases at V and 5 bases at J, with 17 bases between the two ends. The CDR3 loop is CATLLGRGYGYTF. The DNA for the CDR3 is TGTGCCACCCTACTAGGTAGGGGATATGGCTACACCTTC.

In its sample, this clonotype was seen a few times. This rearrangement joins TRBV5-1 to TRBJ2-3; 7 bases are shared with TRBD1. CDR1 is SGHRS, CDR2 YFSETQ, per germline. CDR3 length: 14 amino acids. The V gene end was trimmed by 6 bases and the J gene end by 6 bases; junction bases not matched to a gene: 10. The CDR3 spells CASTPGVRGDTQYF. In DNA form, the CDR3 reads TGCGCCAGCACCCCCGGGGTCAGGGGGGATACGCAGTATTTT.

The chain carries TRBV5-1 and TRBJ2-1, with D perhaps TRBD2 (7 bases). The germline gives CDR1 SGHRS, CDR2 YFSETQ. With 3 bases removed from V and 7 bases from J, the gap between germline ends came to 17 bases. The CDR3 is 15 residues long. CDR3 protein: CASSWGSGGMNEQFF. Written as DNA, the CDR3 is TGCGCCAGCAGCTGGGGGTCGGGGGGCATGAATGAGCAGTTCTTC.